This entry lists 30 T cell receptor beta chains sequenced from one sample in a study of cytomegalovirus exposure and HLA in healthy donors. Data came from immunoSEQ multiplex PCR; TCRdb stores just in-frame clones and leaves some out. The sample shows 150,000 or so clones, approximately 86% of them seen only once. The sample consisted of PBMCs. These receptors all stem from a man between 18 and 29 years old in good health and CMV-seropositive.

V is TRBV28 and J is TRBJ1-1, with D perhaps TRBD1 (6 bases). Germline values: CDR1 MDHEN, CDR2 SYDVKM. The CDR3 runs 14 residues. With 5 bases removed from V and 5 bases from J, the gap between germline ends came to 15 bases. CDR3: CASSRRPGETEAFF. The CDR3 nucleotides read TGTGCCAGCAGTCGGCGGCCAGGGGAAACTGAAGCTTTCTTT. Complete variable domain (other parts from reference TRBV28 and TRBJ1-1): DVKVTQSSRYLVKRTGEKVFLECVQDMDHENMFWYRQDPGLGLRLIYFSYDVKMKEKGDIPEGYSVSREKKERFSLILESASTNQTSMYLCASSRRPGETEAFFGQGTRLTVV.

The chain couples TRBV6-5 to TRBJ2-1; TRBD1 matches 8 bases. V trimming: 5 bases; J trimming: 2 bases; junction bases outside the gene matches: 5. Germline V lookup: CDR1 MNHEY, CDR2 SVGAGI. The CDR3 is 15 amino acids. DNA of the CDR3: TGTGCCAGCAGTACGACGGACAGGGCCTACAATGAGCAGTTCTTC. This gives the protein CASSTTDRAYNEQFF.

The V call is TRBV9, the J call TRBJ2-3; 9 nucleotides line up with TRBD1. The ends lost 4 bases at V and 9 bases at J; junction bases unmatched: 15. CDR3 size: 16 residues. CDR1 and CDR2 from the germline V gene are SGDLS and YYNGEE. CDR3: CASSSRPGQGLGTQYF. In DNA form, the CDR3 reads TGTGCCAGCAGCTCCCGACCGGGACAGGGCCTTGGGACGCAGTATTTT.

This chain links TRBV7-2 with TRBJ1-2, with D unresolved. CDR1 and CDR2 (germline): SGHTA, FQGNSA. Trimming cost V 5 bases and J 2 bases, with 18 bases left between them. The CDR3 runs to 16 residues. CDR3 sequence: CASSTASGRSNYGYTF. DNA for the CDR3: TGTGCCAGCAGCACGGCTTCAGGAAGATCCAACTATGGCTACACCTTC.

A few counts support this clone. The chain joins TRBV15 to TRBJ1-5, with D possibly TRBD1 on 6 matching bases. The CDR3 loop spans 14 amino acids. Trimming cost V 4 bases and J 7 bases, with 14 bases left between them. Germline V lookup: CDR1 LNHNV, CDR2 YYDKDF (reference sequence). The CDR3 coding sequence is TGTGCCACCAGCATCGCAGGGGTGAGGCAGCCCCAGCATTTT. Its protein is CATSIAGVRQPQHF.

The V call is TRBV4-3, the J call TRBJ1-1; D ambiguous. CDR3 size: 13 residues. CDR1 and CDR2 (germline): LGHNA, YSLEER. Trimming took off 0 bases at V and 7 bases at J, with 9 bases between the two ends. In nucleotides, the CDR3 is TGCGCCAGCAGCCAAGATAGGAGCGTTGAAGCTTTCTTT. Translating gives CASSQDRSVEAFF.

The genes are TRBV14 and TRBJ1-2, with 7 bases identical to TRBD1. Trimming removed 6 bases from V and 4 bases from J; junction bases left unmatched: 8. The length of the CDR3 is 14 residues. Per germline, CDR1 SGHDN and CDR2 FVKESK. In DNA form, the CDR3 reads TGTGCCAGCAGACGACAGGGCGAAGGCTATGGCTACACCTTC. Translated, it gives CASRRQGEGYGYTF.

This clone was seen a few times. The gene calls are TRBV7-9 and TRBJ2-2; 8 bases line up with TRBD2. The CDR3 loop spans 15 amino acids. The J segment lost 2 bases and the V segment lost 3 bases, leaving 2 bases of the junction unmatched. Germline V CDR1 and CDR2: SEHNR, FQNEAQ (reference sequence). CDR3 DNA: TGTGCCAGCAGCTTGGGACTAGAAAACACCGGGGAGCTGTTTTTT. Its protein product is CASSLGLENTGELFF.

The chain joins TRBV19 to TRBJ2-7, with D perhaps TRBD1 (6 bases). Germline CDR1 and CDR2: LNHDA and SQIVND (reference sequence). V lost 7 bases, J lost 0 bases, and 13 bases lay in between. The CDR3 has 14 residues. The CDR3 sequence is CASNRQGSSYEQYF. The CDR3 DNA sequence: TGTGCCAGTAACCGTCAGGGGAGCTCCTACGAGCAGTACTTC.

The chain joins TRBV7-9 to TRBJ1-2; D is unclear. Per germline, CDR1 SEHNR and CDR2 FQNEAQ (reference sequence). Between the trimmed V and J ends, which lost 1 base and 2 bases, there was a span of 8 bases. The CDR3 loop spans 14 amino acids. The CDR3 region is CASSLDASNYGYTF. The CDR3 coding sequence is TGTGCCAGCAGCTTAGACGCGTCAAACTATGGCTACACCTTC.

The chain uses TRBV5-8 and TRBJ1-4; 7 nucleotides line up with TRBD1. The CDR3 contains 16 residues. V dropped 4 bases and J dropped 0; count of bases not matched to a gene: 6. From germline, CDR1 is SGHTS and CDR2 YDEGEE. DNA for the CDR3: TGTGCCAGCAGCATAGGACAGGCGACAACTAATGAAAAACTGTTTTTT. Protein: CASSIGQATTNEKLFF.

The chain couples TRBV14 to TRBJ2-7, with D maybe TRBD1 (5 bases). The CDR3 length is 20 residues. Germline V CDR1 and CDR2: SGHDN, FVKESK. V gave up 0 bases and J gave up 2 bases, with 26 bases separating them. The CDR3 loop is CASSQDKWNRSGSPPYEQYF. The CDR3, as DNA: TGTGCCAGCAGCCAAGATAAGTGGAACAGGAGTGGAAGTCCCCCCTACGAGCAGTACTTC. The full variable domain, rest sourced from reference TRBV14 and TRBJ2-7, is EAGVTQFPSHSVIEKGQTVTLRCDPISGHDNLYWYRRVMGKEIKFLLHFVKESKQDESGMPNNRFLAERTGGTYSTLKVQPAELEDSGVYFCASSQDKWNRSGSPPYEQYFGPGTRLTVT.

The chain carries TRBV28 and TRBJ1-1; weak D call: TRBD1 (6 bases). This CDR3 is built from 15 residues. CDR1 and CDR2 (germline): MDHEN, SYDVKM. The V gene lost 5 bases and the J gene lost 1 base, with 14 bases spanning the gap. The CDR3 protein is CASSAPPTGNTEAFF. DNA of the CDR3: TGTGCCAGCAGTGCCCCACCGACAGGGAACACTGAAGCTTTCTTT.

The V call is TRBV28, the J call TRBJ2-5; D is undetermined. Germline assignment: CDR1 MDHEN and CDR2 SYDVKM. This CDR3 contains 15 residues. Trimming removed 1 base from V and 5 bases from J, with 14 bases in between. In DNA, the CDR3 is TGTGCCAGCAGTTTATTGGAAGGAGCCTACGAGACCCAGTACTTC. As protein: CASSLLEGAYETQYF.

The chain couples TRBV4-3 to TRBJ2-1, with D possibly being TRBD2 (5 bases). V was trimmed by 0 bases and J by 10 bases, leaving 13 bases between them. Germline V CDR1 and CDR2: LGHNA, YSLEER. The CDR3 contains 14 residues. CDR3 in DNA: TGCGCCAGCAGCCAAGATTTTCGGGAAGAAGAGCAGTTCTTC. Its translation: CASSQDFREEEQFF.

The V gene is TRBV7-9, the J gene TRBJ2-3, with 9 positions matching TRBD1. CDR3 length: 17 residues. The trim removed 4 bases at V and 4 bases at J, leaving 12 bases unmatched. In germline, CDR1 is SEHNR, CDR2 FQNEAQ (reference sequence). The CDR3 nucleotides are TGTGCCAGCAGCTCTCCGGGACAGGGCAGGGGCGCAGATACGCAGTATTTT. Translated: CASSSPGQGRGADTQYF.

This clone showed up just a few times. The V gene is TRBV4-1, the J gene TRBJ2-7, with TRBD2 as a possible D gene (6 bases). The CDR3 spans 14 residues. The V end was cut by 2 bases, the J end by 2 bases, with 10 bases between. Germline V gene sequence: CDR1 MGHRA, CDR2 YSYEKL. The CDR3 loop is CASSQTEGPYEQYF. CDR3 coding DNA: TGCGCCAGCAGCCAAACGGAGGGCCCCTACGAGCAGTACTTC.

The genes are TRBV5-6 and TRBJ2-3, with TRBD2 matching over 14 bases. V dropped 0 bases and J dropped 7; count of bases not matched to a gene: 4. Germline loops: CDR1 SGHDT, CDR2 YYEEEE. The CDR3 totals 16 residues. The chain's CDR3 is CASSLVGTSGSNTQYF. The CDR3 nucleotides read TGTGCCAGCAGCTTGGTGGGGACTAGCGGGAGTAATACGCAGTATTTT.

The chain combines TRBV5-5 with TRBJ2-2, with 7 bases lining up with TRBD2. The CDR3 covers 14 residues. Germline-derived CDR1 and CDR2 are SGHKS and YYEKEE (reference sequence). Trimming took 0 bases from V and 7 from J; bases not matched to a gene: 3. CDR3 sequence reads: CASSLATGGGELFF. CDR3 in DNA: TGTGCCAGCAGCTTGGCCACGGGAGGCGGGGAGCTGTTTTTT.

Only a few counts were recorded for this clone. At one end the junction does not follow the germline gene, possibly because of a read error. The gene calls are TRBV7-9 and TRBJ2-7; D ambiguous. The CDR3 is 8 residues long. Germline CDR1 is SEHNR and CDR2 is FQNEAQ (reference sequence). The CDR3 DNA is TGTGCCAGCAGCCCCCGGGACTTC. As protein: CASSPRDF.

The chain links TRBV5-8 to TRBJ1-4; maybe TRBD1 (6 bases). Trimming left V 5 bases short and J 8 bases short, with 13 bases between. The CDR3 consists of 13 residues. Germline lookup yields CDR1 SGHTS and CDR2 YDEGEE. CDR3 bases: TGTGCCAGCAGAAACAGGGTGGAGGAAAAACTGTTTTTT. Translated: CASRNRVEEKLFF.

DNA for the CDR3: TGTGCCTGGCAACGTACAGGGACCTCCACCATATATTTT. Protein product: CAWQRTGTSTIYF. The chain is built from TRBV30 and TRBJ1-3, with a tentative D call TRBD1 (6 bases). Germline V lookup: CDR1 GTSNPN, CDR2 SVGIG (reference sequence). The CDR3 is made up of 13 amino acids. V lost 5 bases to trimming and J lost 9 bases, with 17 bases between them.

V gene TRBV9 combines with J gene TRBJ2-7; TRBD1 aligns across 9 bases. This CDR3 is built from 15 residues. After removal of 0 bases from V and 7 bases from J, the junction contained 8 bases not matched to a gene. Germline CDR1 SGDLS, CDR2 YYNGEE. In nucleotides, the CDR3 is TGTGCCAGCAGCGTAGTTGGGACAGGGACACGGGAGCAGTACTTC. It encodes CASSVVGTGTREQYF. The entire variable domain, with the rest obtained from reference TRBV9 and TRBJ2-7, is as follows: DSGVTQTPKHLITATGQRVTLRCSPRSGDLSVYWYQQSLDQGLQFLIQYYNGEERAKGNILERFSAQQFPDLHSELNLSSLELGDSALYFCASSVVGTGTREQYFGPGTRLTVT.

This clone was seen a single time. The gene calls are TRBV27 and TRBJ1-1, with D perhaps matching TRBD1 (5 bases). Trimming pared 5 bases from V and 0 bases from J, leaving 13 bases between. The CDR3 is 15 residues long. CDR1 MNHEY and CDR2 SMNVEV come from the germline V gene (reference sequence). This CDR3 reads CASSEYRSLNTEAFF. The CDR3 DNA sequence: TGTGCCAGCAGTGAATACAGGTCCCTGAACACTGAAGCTTTCTTT.

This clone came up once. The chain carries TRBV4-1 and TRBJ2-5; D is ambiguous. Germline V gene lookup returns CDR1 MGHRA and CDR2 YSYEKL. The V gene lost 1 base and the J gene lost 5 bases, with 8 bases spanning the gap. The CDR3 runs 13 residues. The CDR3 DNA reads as TGCGCCAGCAGCCAAGTCGTAGCCGAGACCCAGTACTTC. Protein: CASSQVVAETQYF.

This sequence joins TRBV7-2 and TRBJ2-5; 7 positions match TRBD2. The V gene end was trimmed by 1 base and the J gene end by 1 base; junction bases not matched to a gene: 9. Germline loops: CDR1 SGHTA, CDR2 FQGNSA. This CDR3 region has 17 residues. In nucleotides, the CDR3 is TGTGCCAGCAGCTTAGGTCTGACTAGCCGCACCCAAGAGACCCAGTACTTC. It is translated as CASSLGLTSRTQETQYF.

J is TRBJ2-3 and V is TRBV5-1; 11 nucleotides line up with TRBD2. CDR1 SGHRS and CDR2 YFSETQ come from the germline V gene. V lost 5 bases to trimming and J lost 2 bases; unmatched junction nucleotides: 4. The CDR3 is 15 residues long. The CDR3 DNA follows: TGCGCCAGCAGAACTAGCGGGGGCCACACAGATACGCAGTATTTT. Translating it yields CASRTSGGHTDTQYF. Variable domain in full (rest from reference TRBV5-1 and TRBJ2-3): KAGVTQTPRYLIKTRGQQVTLSCSPISGHRSVSWYQQTPGQGLQFLFEYFSETQRNKGNFPGRFSGRQFSNSRSEMNVSTLELGDSALYLCASRTSGGHTDTQYFGPGTRLTVL.

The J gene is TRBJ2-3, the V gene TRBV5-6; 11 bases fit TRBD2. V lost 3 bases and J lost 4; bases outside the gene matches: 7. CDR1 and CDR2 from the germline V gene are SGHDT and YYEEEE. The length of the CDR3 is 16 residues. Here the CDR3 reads CASSSRTSGPPDTQYF. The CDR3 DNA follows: TGTGCCAGCAGCTCGAGGACTAGCGGGCCACCAGATACGCAGTATTTT.

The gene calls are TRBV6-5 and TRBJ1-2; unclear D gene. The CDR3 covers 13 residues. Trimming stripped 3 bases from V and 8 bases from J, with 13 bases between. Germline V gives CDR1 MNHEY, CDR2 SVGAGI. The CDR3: CASSYGQTNGYTF. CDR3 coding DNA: TGTGCCAGCAGTTATGGGCAGACGAACGGCTACACCTTC.

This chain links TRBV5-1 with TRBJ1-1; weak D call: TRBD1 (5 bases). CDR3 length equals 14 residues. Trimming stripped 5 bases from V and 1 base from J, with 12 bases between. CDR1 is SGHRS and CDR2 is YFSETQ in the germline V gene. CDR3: CASRDGGQNTEAFF. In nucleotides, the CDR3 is TGCGCCAGCAGGGACGGTGGACAGAACACTGAAGCTTTCTTT. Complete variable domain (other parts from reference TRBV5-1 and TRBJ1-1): KAGVTQTPRYLIKTRGQQVTLSCSPISGHRSVSWYQQTPGQGLQFLFEYFSETQRNKGNFPGRFSGRQFSNSRSEMNVSTLELGDSALYLCASRDGGQNTEAFFGQGTRLTVV.